What follows describes a single T cell receptor beta chain. Its antigen remains unknown. Both 60 Vbeta primers and 13 Jbeta primers went into the PCR. Assay used: immunoSEQ multiplex PCR; TCRdb lists only in-frame clones, some missing. This sample has roughly 76,000 clones, with roughly 85% found just once. This entry is derived from a study of cytomegalovirus exposure and HLA in healthy donors. The germline CDR1 and CDR2 sequences are SGHNT and YYREEE (reference sequence). Trimming took 1 base from V and 1 from J; bases not matched to a gene: 2. This CDR3 region has 15 residues. Study-wide results and limits: The majority of CMV-associated TCR beta chains were reported as apparently HLA-restricted in a later analysis. Researchers reportedly found TCR beta sequences accurately predicted most subjects' HLA-A and HLA-B alleles. Among the CMV-associated chains, three were confirmed in vitro as specific for CMV antigens.

The sequenced sample was PBMCs. The genes are TRBV5-4 and TRBJ2-3, with 8 bases lining up with TRBD2. This sequence originates from a woman aged 25 to 39 in good health and CMV-seronegative. CDR3 sequence reads: CASSLKLAGTDTQYF. The DNA of the CDR3 is TGTGCCAGCAGCTTGAAACTAGCGGGCACAGATACGCAGTATTTT.